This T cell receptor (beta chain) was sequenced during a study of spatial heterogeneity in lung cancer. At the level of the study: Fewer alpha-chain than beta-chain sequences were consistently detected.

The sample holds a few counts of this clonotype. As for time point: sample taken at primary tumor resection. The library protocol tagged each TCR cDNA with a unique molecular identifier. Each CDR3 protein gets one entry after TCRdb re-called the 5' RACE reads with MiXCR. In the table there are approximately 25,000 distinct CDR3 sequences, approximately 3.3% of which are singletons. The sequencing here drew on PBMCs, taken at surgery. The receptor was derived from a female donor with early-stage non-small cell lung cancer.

The CDR3 nucleotides read TGCAGTGCTCTCCGGGACAGCGAACTCAATCAGCCCCAGCATTTT. This gives the protein CSALRDSELNQPQHF. The rearrangement uses TRBV20-1 and TRBJ1-5; 7 bases are a match to TRBD1. V dropped 5 bases and J dropped 3; count of bases not matched to a gene: 10. CDR3 length: 15 amino acids. Germline V lookup: CDR1 DFQATT, CDR2 SNEGSKA (reference sequence).